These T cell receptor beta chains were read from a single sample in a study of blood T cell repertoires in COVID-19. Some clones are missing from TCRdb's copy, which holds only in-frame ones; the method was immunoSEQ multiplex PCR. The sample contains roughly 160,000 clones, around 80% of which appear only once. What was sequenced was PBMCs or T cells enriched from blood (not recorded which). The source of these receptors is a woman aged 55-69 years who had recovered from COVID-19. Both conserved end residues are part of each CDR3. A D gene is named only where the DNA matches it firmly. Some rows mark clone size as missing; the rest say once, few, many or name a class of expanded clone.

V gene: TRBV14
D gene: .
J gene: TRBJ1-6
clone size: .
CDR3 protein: CASSQDWRNSPLHF
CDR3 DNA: TGTGCCAGCAGCCAAGATTGGAGGAATTCACCCCTCCACTTT

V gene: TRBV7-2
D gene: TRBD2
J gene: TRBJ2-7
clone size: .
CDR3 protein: CASSDRLAGLYEQYF
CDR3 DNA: TGTGCCAGCAGCGACCGACTAGCGGGGCTTTACGAGCAGTACTTC

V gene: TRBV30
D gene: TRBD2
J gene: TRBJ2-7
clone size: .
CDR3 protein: CAWSPGRAQYF
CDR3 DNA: TGTGCCTGGAGCCCAGGGAGGGCGCAGTACTTC

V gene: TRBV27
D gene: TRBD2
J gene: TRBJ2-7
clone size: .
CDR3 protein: CASSLLTAGGLREQYF
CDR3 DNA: TGTGCCAGCAGTTTATTAACAGCGGGGGGGCTCCGGGAGCAGTACTTC

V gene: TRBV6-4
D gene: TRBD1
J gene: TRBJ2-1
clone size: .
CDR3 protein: CASSDRDRGSVAEQFF
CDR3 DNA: TGTGCCAGCAGTGACAGGGACAGGGGTAGTGTTGCGGAGCAGTTCTTC

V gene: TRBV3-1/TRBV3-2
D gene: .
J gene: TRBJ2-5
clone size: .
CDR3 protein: CASSQVRTAQETQYF
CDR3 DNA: TGTGCCAGCAGCCAAGTAAGGACAGCTCAAGAGACCCAGTACTTC

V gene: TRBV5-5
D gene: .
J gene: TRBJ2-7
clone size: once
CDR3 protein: CASSFRGPGRGIPYEQYF
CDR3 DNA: TGTGCCAGCAGCTTTAGAGGTCCTGGCCGAGGGATCCCCTACGAGCAGTACTTC

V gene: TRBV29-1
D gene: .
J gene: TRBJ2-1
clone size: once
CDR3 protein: CSVSVPSSYNEQFF
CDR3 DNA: TGCAGCGTTTCAGTCCCTAGCTCCTACAATGAGCAGTTCTTC

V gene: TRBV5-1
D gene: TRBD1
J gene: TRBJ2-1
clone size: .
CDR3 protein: CASSLLLEDRGYNEQFF
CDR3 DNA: TGCGCCAGCAGCTTGTTGTTGGAGGACAGGGGGTACAATGAGCAGTTCTTC

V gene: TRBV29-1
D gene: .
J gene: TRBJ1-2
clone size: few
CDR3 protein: CSVPQGETGYTF
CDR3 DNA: TGCAGCGTCCCACAGGGTGAAACTGGCTACACCTTC

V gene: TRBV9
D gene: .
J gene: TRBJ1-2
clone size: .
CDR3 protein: CASSVGSGAWYGYTF
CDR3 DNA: TGTGCCAGCAGCGTAGGGTCAGGGGCTTGGTATGGCTACACCTTC

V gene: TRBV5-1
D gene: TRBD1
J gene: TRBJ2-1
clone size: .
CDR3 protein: CASSPSRTGEFDNEQFF
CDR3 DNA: TGCGCCAGCAGCCCTTCTAGGACAGGGGAATTTGACAATGAGCAGTTCTTC

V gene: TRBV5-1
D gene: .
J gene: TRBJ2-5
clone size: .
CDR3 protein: CASSPGGQGGQETQYF
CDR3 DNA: TGCGCCAGCAGCCCAGGCGGACAAGGGGGACAAGAGACCCAGTACTTC

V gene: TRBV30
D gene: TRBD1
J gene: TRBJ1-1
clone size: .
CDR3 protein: CAWSGTGGSEAFF
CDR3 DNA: TGTGCCTGGAGTGGGACAGGGGGCTCTGAAGCTTTCTTT

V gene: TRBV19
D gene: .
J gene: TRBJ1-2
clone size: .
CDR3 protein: CASKDATLYGYTF
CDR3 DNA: TGTGCCAGTAAGGATGCGACACTCTATGGCTACACCTTC

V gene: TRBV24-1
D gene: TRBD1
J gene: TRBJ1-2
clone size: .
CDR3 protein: CATSEGDSDLFYGYTF
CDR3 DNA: TGTGCCACCAGTGAGGGGGACAGCGATTTATTCTATGGCTACACCTTC

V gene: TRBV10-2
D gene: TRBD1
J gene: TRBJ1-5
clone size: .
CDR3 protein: CASSSDRGVPQHF
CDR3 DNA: TGCGCCAGCAGCAGCGACAGGGGGGTGCCCCAGCATTTT

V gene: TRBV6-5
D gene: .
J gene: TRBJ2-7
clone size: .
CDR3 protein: CASSKRQASYEQYF
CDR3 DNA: TGTGCCAGCAGTAAAAGACAGGCCAGCTACGAGCAGTACTTC

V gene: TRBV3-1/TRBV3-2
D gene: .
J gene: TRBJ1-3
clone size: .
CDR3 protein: CASSLKGGGNTIYF
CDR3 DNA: TGTGCCAGCAGCCTAAAGGGAGGCGGAAACACCATATATTTT

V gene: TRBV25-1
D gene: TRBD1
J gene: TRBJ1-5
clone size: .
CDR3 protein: CASSEYRGQGFDQPQHF
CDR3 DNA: TGTGCCAGCAGTGAATATAGGGGACAGGGGTTCGATCAGCCCCAGCATTTT

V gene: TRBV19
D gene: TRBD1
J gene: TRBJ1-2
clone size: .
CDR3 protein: CASTPGQRGNYGYTF
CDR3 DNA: TGTGCCAGTACCCCGGGACAGAGGGGGAACTATGGCTACACCTTC

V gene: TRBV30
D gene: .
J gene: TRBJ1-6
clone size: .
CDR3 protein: CAWSLTYNSPLHF
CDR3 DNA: TGTGCCTGGAGTTTGACATATAATTCACCCCTCCACTTT